The rows below give T cell receptor beta chains drawn from one sample of a study of CD8 T cells in Susac syndrome. One entry per CDR3 protein results from TCRdb running MiXCR on the immunoSEQ multiplex PCR reads. The data contain 150,000 to 200,000 distinct CDR3 sequences, roughly 92% of them singletons. The specimen was CD4+ T cells from PBMCs. These receptors came from a human donor with multiple sclerosis. The CDR3 runs from the conserved cysteine through the conserved F or W. Fields, in order: D gene, J gene, V gene, CDR3 DNA, CDR3 protein. D genes are given only for firm matches.

D gene: TRBD1
J gene: TRBJ2-7
V gene: TRBV28
CDR3 DNA: TGTGCCAGCAGGGACAGGGGGCGTGCCTACGAGCAGTACTTC
CDR3 protein: CASRDRGRAYEQYF

D gene: .
J gene: TRBJ2-7
V gene: TRBV30
CDR3 DNA: TGTGCCTGGAGTGGGCCCGCTGGGCGGGTCGACTTC
CDR3 protein: CAWSGPAGRVDF

D gene: TRBD1
J gene: TRBJ1-2
V gene: TRBV5-8
CDR3 DNA: TGTGCCAGCAGCGGGGACCGACAGGGGACCTTTGGCTACACCTTC
CDR3 protein: CASSGDRQGTFGYTF

D gene: .
J gene: TRBJ2-2
V gene: TRBV20-1
CDR3 DNA: TGCAGTGCTAGGTGGACCGGGGAGCTGTTTTTT
CDR3 protein: CSARWTGELFF

D gene: .
J gene: TRBJ2-5
V gene: TRBV5-4
CDR3 DNA: TGTGCCAGCAGCTTGGCAGACATACAAGAGACCCAGTACTTC
CDR3 protein: CASSLADIQETQYF

D gene: .
J gene: TRBJ1-5
V gene: TRBV27
CDR3 DNA: TGTGCCAGCGGGCCGGAGGGAAGCCGCTTTAATCAGCCCCAGCATTTT
CDR3 protein: CASGPEGSRFNQPQHF

D gene: .
J gene: TRBJ2-1
V gene: TRBV19
CDR3 DNA: TGTGCCAGTAGTATTCGGCCAAAACAAAGTCATATGTCCATCTACAATGAGCAGTTCTTC
CDR3 protein: CASSIRPKQSHMSIYNEQFF

D gene: .
J gene: TRBJ2-7
V gene: TRBV3-1
CDR3 DNA: TGTGCCAGCAGCCAGGGACGGACCTCCTACGAGCAGTACTTC
CDR3 protein: CASSQGRTSYEQYF

D gene: .
J gene: TRBJ1-3
V gene: TRBV9
CDR3 DNA: TGTGCCAGCAGCCCCACAGGAAACTCTGGAAACACCATATATTTT
CDR3 protein: CASSPTGNSGNTIYF

D gene: TRBD2
J gene: TRBJ2-3
V gene: TRBV5-1
CDR3 DNA: TGCGCCAGCAGGAGGAATTCGGGGGGGAAGACAGATACGCAGTATTTT
CDR3 protein: CASRRNSGGKTDTQYF

D gene: .
J gene: TRBJ1-2
V gene: TRBV5-1
CDR3 DNA: TGCGCCAGCAGCCTCGAGGGGGAAAGTGGCTACACCTTC
CDR3 protein: CASSLEGESGYTF

D gene: TRBD1
J gene: TRBJ1-1
V gene: TRBV2
CDR3 DNA: TGTGCCAGCACGGGACAGGGGGGGATGAACACTGAAGCTTTCTTT
CDR3 protein: CASTGQGGMNTEAFF

D gene: TRBD2
J gene: TRBJ2-4
V gene: TRBV28
CDR3 DNA: TGTGCCAGCAAGACAGCGGGGGGAGCCAAAAACATTCAGTACTTC
CDR3 protein: CASKTAGGAKNIQYF

D gene: .
J gene: TRBJ1-2
V gene: TRBV18
CDR3 DNA: TGTGCCAGCTCACCCCGGGACGACCGCGGCTACACCTTC
CDR3 protein: CASSPRDDRGYTF

D gene: TRBD2
J gene: TRBJ2-1
V gene: TRBV28
CDR3 DNA: TGTGCCAGCAGCCCCGGGACTAGCGGGAACAATGAGCAGTTCTTC
CDR3 protein: CASSPGTSGNNEQFF

D gene: .
J gene: TRBJ1-3
V gene: TRBV5-1
CDR3 DNA: TGCGCCAGCTCCGGGAGCTCTGGAAACACCATATATTTT
CDR3 protein: CASSGSSGNTIYF

D gene: .
J gene: TRBJ1-5
V gene: TRBV2
CDR3 DNA: TGTGCCAGCAGTGAATTGACAGCGAATCAGCCCCAGCATTTT
CDR3 protein: CASSELTANQPQHF

D gene: .
J gene: TRBJ1-1
V gene: TRBV12-3/TRBV12-4
CDR3 DNA: TGTGCCAGCAGCCAGGAAGTGAACACTGAAGCTTTCTTT
CDR3 protein: CASSQEVNTEAFF

D gene: TRBD1
J gene: TRBJ1-3
V gene: TRBV5-6
CDR3 DNA: TGTGCCAGCACCGAGCTTGGTGTAGCAGGGGGCCCTGGAAACACCATATATTTT
CDR3 protein: CASTELGVAGGPGNTIYF

D gene: .
J gene: TRBJ2-2
V gene: TRBV7-3
CDR3 DNA: TGTGCCAGCAGCCCCAGGGCGACTACGAACACCGGGGAGCTGTTTTTT
CDR3 protein: CASSPRATTNTGELFF

D gene: TRBD1
J gene: TRBJ1-6
V gene: TRBV18
CDR3 DNA: TGTGCCAGCTCACCACCGGGACAGGGGCTTAATTCACCCCTCCACTTT
CDR3 protein: CASSPPGQGLNSPLHF

D gene: .
J gene: TRBJ2-5
V gene: TRBV18
CDR3 DNA: TGTGCCAGCTCGCAGGGACGATCCCAAGAGACCCAGTACTTC
CDR3 protein: CASSQGRSQETQYF

D gene: TRBD1
J gene: TRBJ2-7
V gene: TRBV6-5
CDR3 DNA: TGTGCCAGCAGTTACTCGACAGGGGGGTCCTACGAGCAGTACTTC
CDR3 protein: CASSYSTGGSYEQYF

D gene: TRBD2
J gene: TRBJ2-5
V gene: TRBV2
CDR3 DNA: TGTGCCAGCAGTTCTGCGCGGGGGTACGAGACCCAGTACTTC
CDR3 protein: CASSSARGYETQYF